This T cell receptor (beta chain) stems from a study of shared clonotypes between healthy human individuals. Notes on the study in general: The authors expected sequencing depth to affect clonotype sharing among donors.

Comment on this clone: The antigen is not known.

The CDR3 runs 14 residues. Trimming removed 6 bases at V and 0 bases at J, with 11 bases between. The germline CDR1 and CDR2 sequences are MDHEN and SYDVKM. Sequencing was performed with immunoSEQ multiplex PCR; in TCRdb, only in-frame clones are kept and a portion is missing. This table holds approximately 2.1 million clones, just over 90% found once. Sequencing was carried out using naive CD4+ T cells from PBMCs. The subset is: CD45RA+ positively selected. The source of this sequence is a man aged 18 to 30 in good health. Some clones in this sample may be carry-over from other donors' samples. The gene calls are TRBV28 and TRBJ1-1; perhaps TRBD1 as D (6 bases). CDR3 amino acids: CASRPTGLNTEAFF. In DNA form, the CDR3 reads TGTGCCAGCAGGCCAACAGGGTTGAACACTGAAGCTTTCTTT. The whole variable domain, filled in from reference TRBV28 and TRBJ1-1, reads DVKVTQSSRYLVKRTGEKVFLECVQDMDHENMFWYRQDPGLGLRLIYFSYDVKMKEKGDIPEGYSVSREKKERFSLILESASTNQTSMYLCASRPTGLNTEAFFGQGTRLTVV.